This T cell receptor beta chain was identified during a study of T cell repertoires in cytomegalovirus infection. The overall study: An indication of both CMV infection and matching HLA type came from public TCR beta signatures.

This clonotype came up a few times. As yet, its antigen is unknown. General study results and limits: CMV-specific TCR beta clonotypes restricted by HLA-C dominated the ex vivo response. Using cumulative public TCR beta family frequency, the authors identified those who carried CMV together with the relevant HLA.

TCRdb redid the calling of the reads with MiXCR, one entry per CDR3 protein. Of fewer than 200,000 distinct CDR3 sequences listed, 14% are singletons. The sequence was obtained from a human donor in good health (CMV status not recorded). Some clones in this sample may be carry-over from other donors' samples. The specimen was PBMCs.

This CDR3 reads CASSPTGRKYF. DNA for the CDR3: TGTGCCAGCAGTCCTACCGGGAGAAAGTACTTC. The chain has TRBV6-2 or TRBV6-3 and TRBJ2-7; D may be TRBD2 (6 bases). V was cut by 5 bases and J by 11 bases, with 13 bases left in between. Germline V gives CDR1 MNHEY, CDR2 SVGEGT. The length of the CDR3 is 11 residues.